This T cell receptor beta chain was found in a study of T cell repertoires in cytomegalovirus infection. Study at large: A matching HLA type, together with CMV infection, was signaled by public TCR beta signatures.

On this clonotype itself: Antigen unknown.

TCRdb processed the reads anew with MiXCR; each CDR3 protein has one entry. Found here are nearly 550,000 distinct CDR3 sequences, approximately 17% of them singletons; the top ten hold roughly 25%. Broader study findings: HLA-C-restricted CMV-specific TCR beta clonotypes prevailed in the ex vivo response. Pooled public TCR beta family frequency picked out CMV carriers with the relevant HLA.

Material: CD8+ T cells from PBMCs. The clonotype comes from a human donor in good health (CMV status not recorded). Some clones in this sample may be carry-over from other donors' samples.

In nucleotides, the CDR3 is TGTGCTAGTGTCCCGGACATTTTCACTGAAGCTTTCTTT. It is translated as CASVPDIFTEAFF. J is TRBJ1-1 and V is TRBV12-5; possibly TRBD1 for D (5 bases). Trimming left V 7 bases short and J 4 bases short, with 13 bases between. The germline V gene has CDR1 LGHNT and CDR2 FRNRAP. This CDR3 is built from 13 residues.